This TCR beta chain emerged from a study of T cell repertoires in cytomegalovirus infection. Study-level points and caveats: Totalled public TCR beta family frequency picked out people who carried CMV plus the relevant HLA.

In TCRdb, the reads were re-called with MiXCR into one record per CDR3 protein. The data contain approximately 910,000 distinct CDR3 sequences, less than 40% of them seen just once; the ten biggest clones take up 11% to 15%. This clonotype appeared a few times. Its antigen is as yet unknown. The receptor was derived from a human donor in good health (CMV status not recorded). Some clones in this sample may be carry-over from other donors' samples. Sequenced material: cultured CD8+ T cells from PBMCs, taken from culture after CMV antigen stimulation.

The CDR3 here is CASSSGPGSNQPQHF. CDR3 nucleotides: TGTGCCAGCAGCTCCGGACCCGGGTCGAATCAGCCCCAGCATTTT. This chain connects TRBV7-9 to TRBJ1-5; D is undetermined. The V gene's germline CDR1 is SEHNR and CDR2 FQNEAQ (reference sequence). The CDR3 has 15 amino acids. The V and J ends lost 4 bases and 4 bases respectively, with 14 bases between them.